Below, 25 T cell receptor beta chains from the same sample are listed, as sequenced in a study of blood T cell repertoires in COVID-19 (dated by TCRdb to the early 2020s). Library preparation used the immunoSEQ multiplex PCR assay. TCRdb took over this immuneACCESS table, retaining in-frame rearrangements with V and J assigned. Such tables are incomplete; in checked studies, under half of the missing clones stem from an unresolved V gene, and the remainder is unexplained. This sample holds 100,000 to 150,000 clones; 70% to 75% were observed only once. 5.5% to 7.5% of the sample rests with the top ten. Sequencing input: peripheral blood. The origin of the receptors is a man of 80 years or more with COVID-19, enrolled during active disease.

The rearrangement joins TRBV11-2 to TRBJ2-2; weak D call: TRBD2 (6 bases). Trimming took off 10 bases at V and 2 bases at J, with 14 bases between the two ends. Germline V gives CDR1 SGHAT, CDR2 FQNNGV. The CDR3 loop spans 14 amino acids. CDR3 sequence: CATRASDNTGELFF. The CDR3 DNA follows: TGTGCCACAAGGGCTAGCGACAACACCGGGGAGCTGTTTTTT.

The chain uses TRBV5-6 and TRBJ2-7; a possible D gene is TRBD2 (6 bases). Germline CDR1 and CDR2: SGHDT and YYEEEE. The CDR3 is 14 residues long. V lost 0 bases, J lost 2 bases, and 9 bases lay in between. The CDR3, as DNA: TGTGCCAGCAGCTTGGGCGGGGAACCCTACGAGCAGTACTTC. This translates into CASSLGGEPYEQYF. The entire variable domain, with the rest obtained from reference TRBV5-6 and TRBJ2-7, is as follows: DAGVTQSPTHLIKTRGQQVTLRCSPKSGHDTVSWYQQALGQGPQFIFQYYEEEERQRGNFPDRFSGHQFPNYSSELNVNALLLGDSALYLCASSLGGEPYEQYFGPGTRLTVT.

The chain recombines TRBV5-1 with TRBJ2-7; TRBD2 aligns across 9 bases. J gave up 2 bases and V 4 bases, and 7 bases lay outside the gene matches. There are 15 residues in the CDR3. Germline CDR1 and CDR2: SGHRS and YFSETQ. The CDR3 nucleotides are TGCGCCAGCAGCCTCGCTAGCGGGGCCACCTACGAGCAGTACTTC. Protein product: CASSLASGATYEQYF.

The table lists this clone with a count of one. The gene calls are TRBV5-4 and TRBJ2-4; D is ambiguous. V lost 2 bases and J lost 0, with 6 bases in between. Germline-derived CDR1 and CDR2 are SGHNT and YYREEE (reference sequence). This CDR3 spans 14 amino acids. CDR3 DNA sequence: TGTGCCAGCAGCTTCGAGTTAGCCAAAAACATTCAGTACTTC. Its protein is CASSFELAKNIQYF.

V usage is TRBV12-3 or TRBV12-4 and J usage is TRBJ2-7; 7 positions agree with TRBD1. The CDR3 runs 13 residues. The J segment lost 2 bases and the V segment lost 6 bases, leaving 4 bases of the junction unmatched. DNA of the CDR3: TGTGCCAGCAGCACAGGGGATCCCTACGAGCAGTACTTC. This translates into CASSTGDPYEQYF.

This clone came up a few times. The genes are TRBV11-1 and TRBJ2-1; 8 nucleotides match TRBD2. The CDR3 has 16 amino acids. Germline assignment: CDR1 SGHAT and CDR2 FQDESV (reference sequence). With 0 bases clipped from V and 3 bases from J, the junction kept 4 bases outside the gene matches. CDR3 in DNA: TGTGCCAGCAGCTTAGCGGTGAGCGGGAGCTACAATGAGCAGTTCTTC. As protein: CASSLAVSGSYNEQFF.

The J gene is TRBJ2-7, the V gene TRBV5-4, with 11 bases lining up with TRBD1. The CDR3 has 15 amino acids. Trimming took 4 bases from V and 0 from J; bases not matched to a gene: 3. Germline assignment: CDR1 SGHNT and CDR2 YYREEE (reference sequence). CDR3 loop: CASSQDRGRSYEQYF. CDR3 DNA sequence: TGTGCCAGCAGCCAGGACAGGGGGCGCTCCTACGAGCAGTACTTC.

This rearrangement joins TRBV19 to TRBJ1-4, with 9 bases lining up with TRBD1. This CDR3 comprises 14 residues. In germline, CDR1 is LNHDA, CDR2 SQIVND (reference sequence). Trimming removed 6 bases from V and 6 bases from J; junction bases left unmatched: 5. In DNA, the CDR3 is TGTGCCAGTAGGCTACAGGGGGCTGATGAAAAACTGTTTTTT. This gives the protein CASRLQGADEKLFF.

The J gene is TRBJ1-5, the V gene TRBV27, with 9 nucleotides matching TRBD1. Losses at the gene ends were 5 bases for V and 2 bases for J; bases not matched to a gene: 19. The CDR3 is made up of 20 amino acids. Germline V CDR1 and CDR2: MNHEY, SMNVEV (reference sequence). CDR3 in DNA: TGTGCCAGCAGTCCCCAACCCGGGACAGGGAGGGGAGGGGGCAATCAGCCCCAGCATTTT. It translates to CASSPQPGTGRGGGNQPQHF.

The chain uses TRBV27 and TRBJ2-2; 9 bases fit TRBD1. The germline CDR1 and CDR2 sequences are MNHEY and SMNVEV (reference sequence). V was clipped by 3 bases and J by 5 bases; unmatched bases: 10. The CDR3 consists of 17 residues. CDR3 in amino acids: CASSFLGQGKGTGELFF. The CDR3 nucleotides are TGTGCCAGCAGTTTTCTGGGACAGGGAAAGGGGACCGGGGAGCTGTTTTTT.

J is TRBJ2-1 and V is TRBV29-1; D might be TRBD1 (6 bases). V dropped 2 bases and J dropped 1 base, with 12 bases sitting between them. The CDR3 consists of 15 residues. Germline V gives CDR1 SQVTM, CDR2 ANQGSEA. CDR3 sequence reads: CSVETGFGSYNEQFF. The CDR3 nucleotides are TGCAGCGTTGAAACAGGGTTTGGGTCCTACAATGAGCAGTTCTTC.

The chain joins TRBV30 to TRBJ1-5; 12 nucleotides line up with TRBD1. After removal of 5 bases from V and 5 bases from J, the junction contained 4 bases not matched to a gene. The CDR3 is 14 amino acids. Per the germline V gene, CDR1 is GTSNPN and CDR2 is SVGIG (reference sequence). DNA of the CDR3: TGTGCCTGGGCGGGGACAGGGGGCTATCAGCCCCAGCATTTT. This codes for CAWAGTGGYQPQHF. Full variable domain (missing parts from reference TRBV30 and TRBJ1-5): SQTIHQWPATLVQPVGSPLSLECTVEGTSNPNLYWYRQAAGRGLQLLFYSVGIGQISSEVPQNLSASRPQDRQFILSSKKLLLSDSGFYLCAWAGTGGYQPQHFGDGTRLSIL.

The rearrangement uses TRBV27 and TRBJ2-1; 14 bases map to TRBD2. Losses at the gene ends were 7 bases for V and 0 bases for J; bases not matched to a gene: 11. The CDR3 consists of 19 residues. The germline gives CDR1 MNHEY, CDR2 SMNVEV (reference sequence). The CDR3 sequence: CASIYPGLAGESSYNEQFF. DNA of the CDR3: TGTGCCAGCATTTATCCGGGACTAGCGGGGGAGAGCTCCTACAATGAGCAGTTCTTC.

The chain combines TRBV28 with TRBJ2-7; D is unclear. CDR1 is MDHEN and CDR2 is SYDVKM in the germline V gene. This CDR3 is built from 11 residues. Trimming cost V 2 bases and J 3 bases, with 2 bases left between them. CDR3 loop: CASSLHYEQYF. CDR3 sequence (DNA): TGTGCCAGCAGTTTACACTACGAGCAGTACTTC.

Only a few counts were recorded for this clone. The V and J genes are TRBV10-3 and TRBJ2-2, with 11 bases lining up with TRBD2. In germline, CDR1 is ENHRY, CDR2 SYGVKD. V shed 8 bases and J 5 bases; nucleotides not matched to a gene: 4. The CDR3 sequence is 14 residues long. Here the CDR3 reads CAIATSGNTGELFF. In DNA, the CDR3 is TGTGCCATCGCGACTAGCGGGAATACCGGGGAGCTGTTTTTT.

V gene TRBV10-3 combines with J gene TRBJ2-1; no definite D call. The V end was cut by 0 bases, the J end by 0 bases, with 9 bases between. The length of the CDR3 is 16 residues. CDR1 and CDR2 from the germline V gene are ENHRY and SYGVKD. The CDR3 DNA sequence: TGTGCCATCAGTGAGTCTCCGGGTAGCTCCTACAATGAGCAGTTCTTC. Encoded protein: CAISESPGSSYNEQFF.

This chain connects TRBV3-1 (or the pseudogene TRBV3-2) to TRBJ2-1; 12 nucleotides line up with TRBD2. With V trimmed by 3 bases and J by 6 bases, 6 bases remained unmatched. CDR1 LGHDT and CDR2 YNNKEL come from the germline V gene (reference sequence). The CDR3 is 16 amino acids. CDR3 sequence: CASSHSGTSGFNEQFF. In nucleotides, the CDR3 is TGTGCCAGCAGCCATAGCGGGACTAGCGGGTTCAATGAGCAGTTCTTC.

This clone came up once. V usage is TRBV5-1 and J usage is TRBJ1-1, with D uncertain. V was shortened by 1 base and J by 4 bases, with 14 bases between the two germline ends. The CDR3 sequence is 15 residues long. Germline assignment: CDR1 SGHRS and CDR2 YFSETQ. CDR3 sequence reads: CASSLTWARGTEAFF. In DNA form, the CDR3 reads TGCGCCAGCAGCTTGACGTGGGCCCGGGGCACTGAAGCTTTCTTT.

The V call is TRBV6-1, the J call TRBJ1-2, with D uncertain. V lost 1 base to trimming and J lost 4 bases, with 4 bases between them. The CDR3 runs to 12 residues. Germline V gives CDR1 MNHNS, CDR2 SASEGT. This CDR3 reads CASSEGSYGYTF. CDR3 DNA: TGTGCCAGCAGTGAAGGGAGCTATGGCTACACCTTC.

This clone was counted only a few times. The chain is built from TRBV28 and TRBJ2-5, with a weak D call TRBD2 (6 bases). The germline gives CDR1 MDHEN, CDR2 SYDVKM. This CDR3 comprises 15 residues. V lost 2 bases and J 3 bases, leaving 13 bases between the germline ends. The CDR3 sequence: CASSLERGGKETQYF. The CDR3 DNA sequence: TGTGCCAGCAGTTTAGAACGGGGAGGAAAAGAGACCCAGTACTTC.

This chain connects TRBV4-3 to TRBJ2-3, with 7 bases that match TRBD2. The CDR3 extends over 22 amino acids. J gave up 2 bases and V 0 bases, and 23 bases lay outside the gene matches. CDR1 is LGHNA and CDR2 is YSLEER in the germline V gene. CDR3 residues: CASSQDRWGGSSLRGPTDTQYF. CDR3 in DNA: TGCGCCAGCAGCCAAGATAGATGGGGGGGAAGTTCCCTTAGAGGCCCCACAGATACGCAGTATTTT.

CDR3 protein: CASSGPGETQYF. For the CDR3, the DNA is TGTGCCAGCAGTGGTCCAGGAGAGACCCAGTACTTC. This chain connects TRBV2 to TRBJ2-5; D gene ambiguous. V shed 4 bases and J shed 4 bases, with 7 bases lying between them. Germline assignment: CDR1 SNHLY and CDR2 FYNNEI. The CDR3 covers 12 residues.

The rearrangement links TRBV2 to TRBJ1-1; 7 bases align to TRBD1. The trim removed 6 bases at V and 0 bases at J, leaving 13 bases unmatched. Germline-derived CDR1 and CDR2 are SNHLY and FYNNEI. CDR3 length: 17 residues. CDR3 sequence (DNA): TGTGCCAGCAGCGGTAGCCCCCAACAGGGGTTGAACACTGAAGCTTTCTTT. Translated, it gives CASSGSPQQGLNTEAFF.

The table lists this clone with a few counts. J is TRBJ2-3 and V is TRBV5-4; 8 bases are a match to TRBD2. V lost 1 base to trimming and J lost 2 bases; unmatched junction nucleotides: 3. This CDR3 region has 15 residues. Germline CDR1 SGHNT, CDR2 YYREEE (reference sequence). CDR3 nucleotide sequence: TGTGCCAGCAGCTTGTTAGCGGGGAACACAGATACGCAGTATTTT. Translation: CASSLLAGNTDTQYF.

This clone has a single count. This rearrangement joins TRBV5-6 to TRBJ2-3; tentatively, D is TRBD1 (6 bases). CDR1 and CDR2 from the germline V gene are SGHDT and YYEEEE. This CDR3 is 17 amino acids long. Trimming left V 1 base short and J 7 bases short, with 22 bases between. CDR3 in amino acids: CASSLTTAGVKTHTQYF. The CDR3 DNA sequence: TGTGCCAGCAGCTTGACCACTGCAGGGGTGAAAACACATACGCAGTATTTT.